Many counts were recorded for the clone carrying this T cell receptor beta chain. Its antigen remains unknown. It was RNA transcripts that yielded the amplified TCR beta CDR3 regions. First-round RT-PCR with HTBI primers amplified the TCR CDR3 region. TCRdb called the multiplex PCR reads again in MiXCR, with one record for every CDR3 protein. The profile shows fewer than 500,000 distinct CDR3 sequences, about 14% of them singletons. These data are taken from a study of T cells in Graves' hyperthyroidism and ophthalmopathy. Study-level findings and limits: Model output signaled ophthalmopathy a median around 6.9 months ahead of onset.

Germline-derived CDR1 and CDR2 are MDHEN and SYDVKM. CDR3 size: 16 residues. The germline V and J ends were trimmed by 8 bases and 0 bases, with 16 bases remaining between them. This clonotype originated in a woman in her 30s with Graves' ophthalmopathy. The sequenced sample was blood. The genes are TRBV28 and TRBJ2-2; tentative D call: TRBD2 (5 bases). Written as DNA, the CDR3 is TGTGCCAGCGGATCCGAGGGTCTCGCGAACACCGGGGAGCTGTTTTTT. It is translated as CASGSEGLANTGELFF.